Included here is one TCR beta chain sequence, with context. Its antigen is still unknown. These data originate in a study of cytomegalovirus exposure and HLA in healthy donors. Overall study results and limits: For most subjects, TCR beta sequences were reported to predict HLA-A and HLA-B alleles with accuracy.

The PCR had 60 Vbeta and 13 Jbeta primers. Data came from immunoSEQ multiplex PCR; TCRdb stores just in-frame clones and leaves some out. The table includes around 150,000 clones, roughly 76% detected once. Trimming removed 2 bases at V and 6 bases at J, with 10 bases between. In germline, CDR1 is MDHEN, CDR2 SYDVKM. The CDR3 is made up of 13 amino acids. There were likely unrecorded immune exposures, though donors were nominally healthy when sampled. Sequenced material: PBMCs. This chain connects TRBV28 to TRBJ1-2; a possible D gene is TRBD1 (5 bases). This receptor was obtained from a woman in her 50s in good health and CMV-seronegative. The CDR3 protein is CASSLKGFHGYTF. CDR3 DNA: TGTGCCAGCAGTTTAAAGGGGTTCCATGGCTACACCTTC.